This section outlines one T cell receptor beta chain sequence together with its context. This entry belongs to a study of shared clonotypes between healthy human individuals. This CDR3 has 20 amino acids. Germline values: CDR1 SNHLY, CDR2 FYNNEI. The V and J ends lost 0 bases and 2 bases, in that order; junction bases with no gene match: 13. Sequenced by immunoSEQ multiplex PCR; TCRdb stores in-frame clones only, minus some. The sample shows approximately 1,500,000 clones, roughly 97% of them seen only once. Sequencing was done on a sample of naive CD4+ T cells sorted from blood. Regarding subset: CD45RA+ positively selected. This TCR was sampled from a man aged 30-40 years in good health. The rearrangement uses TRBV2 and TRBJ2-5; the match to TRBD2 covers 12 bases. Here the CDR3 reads CASSEAPLRGLAGGQETQYF. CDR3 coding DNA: TGTGCCAGCAGTGAAGCGCCTCTGCGTGGTCTAGCGGGAGGGCAAGAGACCCAGTACTTC.